The next 13 T cell receptor beta chains were all read from a single sample in a study of blood T cell repertoires in COVID-19. Using immunoSEQ multiplex PCR, the repertoire was profiled, and TCRdb retains in-frame clones only, with some absent. The top ten clones hold under 2.5% of a sample with 250,000 to 300,000 clones, 80% to 90% of them seen once. Sequencing was carried out using PBMCs or T cells enriched from blood (not recorded which). The receptors derive from a woman aged 45-59 years who had recovered from COVID-19.

The chain employs TRBV19 and TRBJ2-1; 9 bases agree with TRBD2. This CDR3 spans 18 amino acids. With V trimmed by 3 bases and J by 0 bases, 9 bases remained unmatched. Germline V gene data show CDR1 as LNHDA and CDR2 as SQIVND (reference sequence). CDR3 nucleotides: TGTGCCAGTAGTATTTCTAGCGGGACCCAAAGCTCCTACAATGAGCAGTTCTTC. Translated, it gives CASSISSGTQSSYNEQFF.

The chain recombines TRBV3-1 (or the pseudogene TRBV3-2) with TRBJ1-1; perhaps TRBD1 as D (5 bases). The V and J ends lost 4 bases and 7 bases respectively, with 10 bases between them. The V gene's germline CDR1 is LGHDT and CDR2 YNNKEL (reference sequence). This CDR3 comprises 12 residues. The CDR3 DNA reads as TGTGCCAGCAGCCCCCCCGGGGGTGAAGCTTTCTTT. This gives the protein CASSPPGGEAFF.

Only a few counts were recorded for this clone. This chain links TRBV19 with TRBJ2-1; 13 nucleotides agree with TRBD2. CDR3 length: 15 residues. CDR1 and CDR2 from the germline V gene are LNHDA and SQIVND (reference sequence). Losses at the gene ends were 10 bases for V and 8 bases for J; bases not matched to a gene: 11. The CDR3 loop is CATLRGLAGVYEQFF. CDR3 coding DNA: TGTGCCACCCTCCGCGGACTAGCGGGAGTCTATGAGCAGTTCTTC. The full variable domain, completed using reference TRBV19 and TRBJ2-1, is DGGITQSPKYLFRKEGQNVTLSCEQNLNHDAMYWYRQDPGQGLRLIYYSQIVNDFQKGDIAEGYSVSREKKESFPLTVTSAQKNPTAFYLCATLRGLAGVYEQFFGPGTRLTVL.

The chain has TRBV2 and TRBJ1-5; 11 bases line up with TRBD1. Germline V CDR1 and CDR2: SNHLY, FYNNEI. After removal of 4 bases from V and 6 bases from J, the junction contained 2 bases not matched to a gene. The CDR3 contains 14 residues. CDR3 sequence: CASSADRGLQPQHF. As DNA, the CDR3 is TGTGCCAGCAGTGCGGACAGGGGGCTTCAGCCCCAGCATTTT.

The gene calls are TRBV4-1 and TRBJ2-7; TRBD2 matches 7 bases. The CDR3 extends over 17 amino acids. CDR1 is MGHRA, CDR2 YSYEKL, per germline. V shed 2 bases, J shed 0 bases, and the junction held 10 bases outside the gene matches. The CDR3 sequence is CASSQPTRQRDSYEQYF. CDR3 nucleotide sequence: TGCGCCAGCAGCCAACCCACGAGACAGCGGGACTCCTACGAGCAGTACTTC.

The rearrangement links TRBV6-5 to TRBJ2-2; a possible D gene is TRBD1 (5 bases). Per the germline V gene, CDR1 is MNHEY and CDR2 is SVGAGI. V shed 2 bases and J shed 6 bases, with 10 bases lying between them. The CDR3 covers 14 residues. The CDR3 loop reads CASSYLSRAGELFF. CDR3 in DNA: TGTGCCAGCAGTTACCTTAGCAGGGCCGGGGAGCTGTTTTTT.

The rearrangement uses TRBV11-3 and TRBJ2-7, with D tentatively TRBD2 (6 bases). The CDR3 has 14 residues. CDR1 SGHNT and CDR2 YENEEA come from the germline V gene. Trimming pared 5 bases from V and 2 bases from J, leaving 13 bases between. As DNA, the CDR3 is TGTGCCAGCAGCACCTCGACTAGAACCTACGAGCAGTACTTC. It yields the protein CASSTSTRTYEQYF.

The V gene is TRBV28, the J gene TRBJ1-4; 12 positions agree with TRBD1. Trimming at V came to 7 bases and at J to 10 bases, leaving 7 bases not matched to a gene. Germline assignment: CDR1 MDHEN and CDR2 SYDVKM. CDR3 size: 14 residues. CDR3: CASNSGTGGRKLFF. In DNA form, the CDR3 reads TGTGCCAGCAATTCCGGGACAGGGGGCCGAAAACTGTTTTTT.

About this clone itself: This specimen includes other DNA sequences encoding the same CDR3. The rearrangement joins TRBV29-1 to TRBJ2-3; TRBD2 might be the D (6 bases). Deletions cut 1 base from V and 6 bases from J, with 8 bases between. CDR1 is SQVTM, CDR2 ANQGSEA, per germline. This CDR3 comprises 12 residues. The CDR3, as DNA: TGCAGCGTTGAAGCGGGAGCGGATACGCAGTATTTT. The encoded protein is CSVEAGADTQYF.

V gene TRBV30 combines with J gene TRBJ1-4; 11 bases are shared with TRBD1. This CDR3 is built from 17 residues. From germline, CDR1 is GTSNPN and CDR2 SVGIG (reference sequence). V was pared by 5 bases and J by 0 bases, with 8 bases of the junction left unmatched. CDR3 nucleotide sequence: TGTGCCTGGTCTTACGGACAGGGGGCGGCAACTAATGAAAAACTGTTTTTT. Residues: CAWSYGQGAATNEKLFF.

This clone was found once. CDR3 sequence reads: CASSGGTVNNSPLHF. In DNA, the CDR3 is TGTGCCAGCAGCGGGGGGACGGTGAATAATTCACCCCTCCACTTT. The J gene is TRBJ1-6, the V gene TRBV5-6; tentatively, D is TRBD1 (5 bases). Trimming took 4 bases from V and 5 from J, leaving 13 bases between them. The germline V gene encodes CDR1 SGHDT and CDR2 YYEEEE. There are 15 residues in the CDR3.

Only one count was recorded for this clone. The J gene is TRBJ1-2, the V gene TRBV4-2; 7 nucleotides line up with TRBD1. Germline CDR1 and CDR2: LGHNA and YNFKEQ. The CDR3 has 15 amino acids. V trimming: 4 bases; J trimming: 8 bases; junction bases outside the gene matches: 13. CDR3 sequence: CASSLYRDRQTGYTF. As DNA, the CDR3 is TGTGCCAGCAGCCTGTACCGGGACAGACAGACCGGCTACACCTTC.

The rearrangement uses TRBV5-1 and TRBJ2-1, with D maybe TRBD2 (5 bases). The CDR3 is made up of 12 amino acids. Germline CDR1 is SGHRS and CDR2 is YFSETQ. V was clipped by 1 base and J by 9 bases, with 8 bases between them. CDR3 in DNA: TGCGCCAGCAGCTTGACTCGGGGTGAGCAGTTCTTC. It specifies CASSLTRGEQFF.